This entry concerns a single T cell receptor beta chain. Its antigen is not known. The sample originates from a study of T cell repertoires in ileal Crohn's disease. This sample's time point: neoterminal ileum biopsy at postoperative endoscopy, about 6 months after surgery. Study observations and caveats: Clonal expansions were more frequent in active smokers than non-smokers at surgery.

Per sample, around 500 nanograms of biopsy DNA were TCRB immunosequenced. This table comes from immunoSEQ multiplex PCR, and its TCRdb copy is limited to in-frame clones, with some not included. Among some 10,000 clones listed, over 60% were seen once. The sequencing sample was made of ileal tissue. The sequence was collected from an adult with Crohn's disease.

The CDR3 here is CAISGGGEAFF. In nucleotides, the CDR3 is TGTGCCATCAGTGGGGGGGGTGAAGCTTTCTTT. The chain has TRBV10-3 and TRBJ1-1; D perhaps matches TRBD1 (5 bases). The CDR3 length is 11 residues. CDR1 is ENHRY, CDR2 SYGVKD, per germline. Trimming took 4 bases from V and 7 from J, leaving 7 bases between them.